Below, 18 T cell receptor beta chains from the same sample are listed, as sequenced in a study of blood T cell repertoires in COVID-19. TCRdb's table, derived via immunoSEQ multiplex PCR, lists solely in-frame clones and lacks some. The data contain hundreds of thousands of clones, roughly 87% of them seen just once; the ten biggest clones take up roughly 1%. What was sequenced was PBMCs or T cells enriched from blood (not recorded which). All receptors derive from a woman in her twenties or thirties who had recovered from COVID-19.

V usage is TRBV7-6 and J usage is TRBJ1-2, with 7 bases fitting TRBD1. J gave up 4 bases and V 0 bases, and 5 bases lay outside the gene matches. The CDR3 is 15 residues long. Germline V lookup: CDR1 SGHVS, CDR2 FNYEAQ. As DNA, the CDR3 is TGTGCCAGCAGCTTAGCTGAGGGGGCGGGCTATGGCTACACCTTC. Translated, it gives CASSLAEGAGYGYTF.

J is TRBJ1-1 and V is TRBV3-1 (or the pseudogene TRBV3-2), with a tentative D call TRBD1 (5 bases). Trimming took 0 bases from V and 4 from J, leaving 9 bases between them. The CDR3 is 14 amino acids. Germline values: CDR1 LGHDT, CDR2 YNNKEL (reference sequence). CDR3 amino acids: CASSQEGGSTEAFF. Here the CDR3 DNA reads TGTGCCAGCAGCCAAGAGGGGGGGAGCACTGAAGCTTTCTTT.

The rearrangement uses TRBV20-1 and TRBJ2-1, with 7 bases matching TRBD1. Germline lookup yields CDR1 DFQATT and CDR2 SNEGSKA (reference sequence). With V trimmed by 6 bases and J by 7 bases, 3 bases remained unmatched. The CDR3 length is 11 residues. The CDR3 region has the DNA TGCAGTGCCCTGACAGGGAATGAGCAGTTCTTC. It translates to CSALTGNEQFF.

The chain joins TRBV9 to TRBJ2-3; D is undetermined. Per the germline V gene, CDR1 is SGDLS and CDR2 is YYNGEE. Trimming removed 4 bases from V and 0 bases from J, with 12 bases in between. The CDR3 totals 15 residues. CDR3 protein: CASSLSYTSTDTQYF. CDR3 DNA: TGTGCCAGCAGCTTGAGTTATACTAGCACAGATACGCAGTATTTT.

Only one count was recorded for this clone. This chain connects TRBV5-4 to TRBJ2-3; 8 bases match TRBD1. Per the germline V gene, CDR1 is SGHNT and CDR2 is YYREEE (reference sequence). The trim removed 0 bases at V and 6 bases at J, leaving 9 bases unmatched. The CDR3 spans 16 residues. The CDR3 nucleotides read TGTGCCAGCAGCTTGGAACCCCGAGACAGGGGTGATACGCAGTATTTT. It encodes CASSLEPRDRGDTQYF.

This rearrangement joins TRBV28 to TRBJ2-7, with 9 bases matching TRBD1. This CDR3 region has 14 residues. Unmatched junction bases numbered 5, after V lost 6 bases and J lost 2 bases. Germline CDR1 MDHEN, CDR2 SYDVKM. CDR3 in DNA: TGTGCCAGCAGAGACAGGGGGGGCACCTACGAGCAGTACTTC. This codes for CASRDRGGTYEQYF.

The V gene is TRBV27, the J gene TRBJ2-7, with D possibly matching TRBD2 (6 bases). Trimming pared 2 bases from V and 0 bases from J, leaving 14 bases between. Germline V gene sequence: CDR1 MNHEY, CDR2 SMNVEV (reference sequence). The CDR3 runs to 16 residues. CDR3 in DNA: TGTGCCAGCAGTTTAGGGGGGTCGAGGACCTCCTACGAGCAGTACTTC. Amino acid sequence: CASSLGGSRTSYEQYF.

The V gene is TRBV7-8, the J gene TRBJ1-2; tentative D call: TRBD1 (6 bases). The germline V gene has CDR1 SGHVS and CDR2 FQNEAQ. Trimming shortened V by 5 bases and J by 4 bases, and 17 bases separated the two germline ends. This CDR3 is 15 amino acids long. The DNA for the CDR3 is TGTGCCAGCAGCAGGGGGGGGCAGGGGCCCTATGGCTACACCTTC. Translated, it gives CASSRGGQGPYGYTF. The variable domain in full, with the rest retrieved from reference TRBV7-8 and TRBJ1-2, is GAGVSQSPRYKVAKRGQDVALRCDPISGHVSLFWYQQALGQGPEFLTYFQNEAQLDKSGLPSDRFFAERPEGSVSTLKIQRTQQEDSAVYLCASSRGGQGPYGYTFGSGTRLTVV.

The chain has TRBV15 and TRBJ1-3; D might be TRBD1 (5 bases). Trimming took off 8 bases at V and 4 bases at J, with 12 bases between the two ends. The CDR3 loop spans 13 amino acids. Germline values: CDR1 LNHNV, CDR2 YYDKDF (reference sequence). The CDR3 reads CATAGGNGNTIYF. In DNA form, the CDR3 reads TGTGCCACCGCCGGGGGGAACGGAAACACCATATATTTT.

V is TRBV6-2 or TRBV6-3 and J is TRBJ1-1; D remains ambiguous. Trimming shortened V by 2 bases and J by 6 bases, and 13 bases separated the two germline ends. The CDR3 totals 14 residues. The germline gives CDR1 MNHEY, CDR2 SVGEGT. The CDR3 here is CASSYPDGRSEAFF. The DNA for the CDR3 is TGTGCCAGCAGTTACCCGGACGGGAGATCTGAAGCTTTCTTT.

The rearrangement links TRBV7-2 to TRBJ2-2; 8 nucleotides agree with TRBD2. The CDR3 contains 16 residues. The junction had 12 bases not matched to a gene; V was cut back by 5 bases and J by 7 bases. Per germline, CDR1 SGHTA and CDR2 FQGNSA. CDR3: CASSPTGTSVIGELFF. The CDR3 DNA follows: TGTGCCAGCAGCCCCACAGGGACTAGTGTTATCGGGGAGCTGTTTTTT.

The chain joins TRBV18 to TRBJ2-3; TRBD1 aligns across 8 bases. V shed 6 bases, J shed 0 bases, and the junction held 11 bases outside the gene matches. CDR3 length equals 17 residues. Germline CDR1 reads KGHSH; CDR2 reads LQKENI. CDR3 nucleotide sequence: TGTGCCAGCTCCCGAACGACGACAGGGGCTAGCACAGATACGCAGTATTTT. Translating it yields CASSRTTTGASTDTQYF.

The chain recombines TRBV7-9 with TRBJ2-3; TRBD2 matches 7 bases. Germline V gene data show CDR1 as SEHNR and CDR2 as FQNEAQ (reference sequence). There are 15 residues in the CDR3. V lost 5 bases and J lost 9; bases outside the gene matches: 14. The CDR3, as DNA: TGTGCCAGCAGCCTCTTTAACTTAGGGAGGGACACGCAGTATTTT. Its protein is CASSLFNLGRDTQYF.

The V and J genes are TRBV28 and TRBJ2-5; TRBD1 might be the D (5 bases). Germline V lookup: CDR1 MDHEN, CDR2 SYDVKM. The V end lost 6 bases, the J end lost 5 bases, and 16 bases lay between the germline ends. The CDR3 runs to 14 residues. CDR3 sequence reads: CASRSDRFGETQYF. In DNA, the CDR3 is TGTGCCAGCAGGAGCGACAGATTTGGCGAGACCCAGTACTTC.

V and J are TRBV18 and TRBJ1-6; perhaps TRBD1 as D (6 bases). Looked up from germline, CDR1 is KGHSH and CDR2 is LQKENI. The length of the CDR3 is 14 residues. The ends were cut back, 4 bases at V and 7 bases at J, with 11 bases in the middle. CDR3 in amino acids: CASSLDRLNSPLHF. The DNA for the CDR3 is TGTGCCAGCTCACTGGACAGATTGAATTCACCCCTCCACTTT.

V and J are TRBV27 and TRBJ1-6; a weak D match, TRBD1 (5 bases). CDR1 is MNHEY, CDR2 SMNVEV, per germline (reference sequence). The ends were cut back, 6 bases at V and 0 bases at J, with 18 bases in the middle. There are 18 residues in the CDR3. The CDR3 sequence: CASRIAVGTSSYNSPLHF. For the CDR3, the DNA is TGTGCCAGCAGGATCGCGGTCGGGACTAGCTCCTATAATTCACCCCTCCACTTT.

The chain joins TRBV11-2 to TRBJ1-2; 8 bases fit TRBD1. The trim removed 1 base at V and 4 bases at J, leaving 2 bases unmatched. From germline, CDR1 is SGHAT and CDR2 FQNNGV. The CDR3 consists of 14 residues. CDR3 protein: CASSLGGTGYGYTF. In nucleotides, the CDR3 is TGTGCCAGCAGCTTAGGGGGGACAGGCTATGGCTACACCTTC. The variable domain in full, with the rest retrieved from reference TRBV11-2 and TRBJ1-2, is EAGVAQSPRYKIIEKRQSVAFWCNPISGHATLYWYQQILGQGPKLLIQFQNNGVVDDSQLPKDRFSAERLKGVDSTLKIQPAKLEDSAVYLCASSLGGTGYGYTFGSGTRLTVV.

The CDR3 sequence is CASNTRTGTGDQPQHF. The DNA for the CDR3 is TGTGCCAGCAACACACGCACCGGGACAGGGGACCAGCCCCAGCATTTT. V is TRBV5-8 and J is TRBJ1-5, with 10 bases fitting TRBD1. Germline V gene data show CDR1 as SGHTS and CDR2 as YDEGEE. With V trimmed by 6 bases and J by 7 bases, 13 bases remained unmatched. This CDR3 is 16 amino acids long.